A single sample is the source of the 10 T cell receptor beta chains below, sequenced in a study of T cell responses to AZD1222 COVID-19 vaccine. TCRdb's copy holds only in-frame clones and misses some; the assay was immunoSEQ multiplex PCR. The sample lists more than 80,000 clones, 85% to 90% occurring once. The input for sequencing was peripheral blood, taken on day 0 of AZD1222 vaccination. All receptors come from an adult in good health.

The chain uses TRBV3-1 (or the pseudogene TRBV3-2) and TRBJ1-1, with D hard to call. Germline V gene lookup returns CDR1 LGHDT and CDR2 YNNKEL (reference sequence). The CDR3 length is 14 residues. V was pared by 5 bases and J by 0 bases, with 10 bases between. For the CDR3, the DNA is TGTGCCAGCAGCGGGGAGCCTATGAACACTGAAGCTTTCTTT. It encodes CASSGEPMNTEAFF.

This chain uses TRBV19 with TRBJ1-1, with TRBD1 identical over 10 bases. The J segment lost 5 bases and the V segment lost 4 bases, leaving 10 bases of the junction unmatched. Germline CDR1 and CDR2: LNHDA and SQIVND (reference sequence). The CDR3 sequence is 16 residues long. The CDR3 is CASSRGQGLSGTEAFF. The CDR3 DNA reads as TGTGCCAGTAGTAGGGGACAGGGGTTGAGCGGTACTGAAGCTTTCTTT.

The V call is TRBV11-2, the J call TRBJ1-6, with D hard to call. The V end was cut by 0 bases, the J end by 7 bases, with 4 bases between. The CDR3 extends over 13 amino acids. The germline V gene encodes CDR1 SGHAT and CDR2 FQNNGV. The CDR3 nucleotides are TGTGCCAGCAGCTTAGACGGGAATTCACCCCTCCACTTT. Protein: CASSLDGNSPLHF.

The gene calls are TRBV4-1 and TRBJ2-3, with D hard to call. The CDR3 totals 15 residues. CDR1 MGHRA and CDR2 YSYEKL come from the germline V gene. The V end was cut by 0 bases, the J end by 0 bases, with 7 bases between. CDR3 DNA sequence: TGCGCCAGCAGCCAAGATTTTGTTAGCACAGATACGCAGTATTTT. This translates into CASSQDFVSTDTQYF.

About this clone: This sample includes further DNA sequences coding for the same CDR3. The chain carries TRBV15 and TRBJ2-3; D is tentatively TRBD1 or TRBD2 (5 bases each). The V and J ends lost 8 bases and 0 bases respectively, with 15 bases between them. The CDR3 extends over 15 amino acids. Germline CDR1 is LNHNV and CDR2 is YYDKDF (reference sequence). Here the CDR3 DNA reads TGTGCCACCTCTAGGGGACCACCGAGCACAGATACGCAGTATTTT. Translated: CATSRGPPSTDTQYF.

The chain couples TRBV3-1 (or the pseudogene TRBV3-2) to TRBJ1-2; the D is unclear. CDR3 length: 16 residues. With 3 bases removed from V and 5 bases from J, the gap between germline ends came to 19 bases. Germline-derived CDR1 and CDR2 are LGHDT and YNNKEL (reference sequence). For the CDR3, the DNA is TGTGCCAGCAGCCAGGTAAAAGGGATGAAAGGGTATGGCTACACCTTC. This encodes CASSQVKGMKGYGYTF.

The genes are TRBV5-1 and TRBJ2-7; D is possibly TRBD1 or TRBD2 (6 bases each). V was trimmed by 4 bases and J by 3 bases, leaving 14 bases between them. This CDR3 is 14 amino acids long. Germline lookup yields CDR1 SGHRS and CDR2 YFSETQ. The DNA of the CDR3 is TGCGCCAGCAGCCCCTTGGGGGGCGGCTACGAGCAGTACTTC. It encodes CASSPLGGGYEQYF. The whole variable domain, filled in from reference TRBV5-1 and TRBJ2-7, reads KAGVTQTPRYLIKTRGQQVTLSCSPISGHRSVSWYQQTPGQGLQFLFEYFSETQRNKGNFPGRFSGRQFSNSRSEMNVSTLELGDSALYLCASSPLGGGYEQYFGPGTRLTVT.

This chain connects TRBV7-8 to TRBJ2-1; 8 nucleotides agree with TRBD2. The V segment lost 5 bases and the J segment 3 bases; nucleotides outside the gene matches: 12. The CDR3 contains 17 residues. From germline, CDR1 is SGHVS and CDR2 FQNEAQ. The CDR3 coding sequence is TGTGCCAGCAGCCCTACGAGAGGGGCGGGAGGCTACAATGAGCAGTTCTTC. Translated: CASSPTRGAGGYNEQFF.

V is TRBV4-2 and J is TRBJ1-2; D gene unclear. Trimming cost V 0 bases and J 6 bases, with 14 bases left between them. Germline CDR1 reads LGHNA; CDR2 reads YNFKEQ. The CDR3 contains 15 residues. The CDR3 DNA is TGTGCCAGCAGCCAAGATAGAGAGGGAAACGATGGCTACACCTTC. Its protein is CASSQDREGNDGYTF.

This chain joins TRBV5-1 and TRBJ2-1; 9 nucleotides line up with TRBD2. The CDR3 sequence is 15 residues long. V shed 4 bases and J 5 bases; nucleotides not matched to a gene: 7. Germline-derived CDR1 and CDR2 are SGHRS and YFSETQ. CDR3 in amino acids: CASSPRLAEDNEQFF. CDR3 bases: TGCGCCAGCAGCCCGAGACTAGCGGAGGACAATGAGCAGTTCTTC.